This record covers a single T cell receptor (beta chain). Per the original methods: Amplified reference gene primers provided the basis for estimating nucleated cell counts. Only in-frame clones appear in the TCRdb table, and some are missing; sequencing was by immunoSEQ multiplex PCR. Clone size and V and J calls were adopted from that table, with D and trimming inferred from the DNA. The repertoire holds some 300,000 clones, 75% to 90% seen once, with roughly 14% in the top ten. Patients at the Seattle site were enrolled during active infection and followed longitudinally. The germline gives CDR1 SEHNR, CDR2 FQNEAQ (reference sequence). Trimming left V 2 bases short and J 5 bases short, with 10 bases between. CDR3 size: 13 residues. The record originates from a study of blood T cell repertoires in COVID-19. Across the whole study: The United States, Italy and Spain were the sources of the acute and convalescent COVID-19 samples.

V usage is TRBV7-9 and J usage is TRBJ2-7; TRBD1 might be the D (7 bases). The sample taken for sequencing was peripheral blood. The clonotype was recovered from a woman in her 70s with COVID-19, enrolled during active disease. In DNA, the CDR3 is TGTGCCAGCAGCTTACAGGGGGGCCACGAGCAGTACTTC. Protein product: CASSLQGGHEQYF.